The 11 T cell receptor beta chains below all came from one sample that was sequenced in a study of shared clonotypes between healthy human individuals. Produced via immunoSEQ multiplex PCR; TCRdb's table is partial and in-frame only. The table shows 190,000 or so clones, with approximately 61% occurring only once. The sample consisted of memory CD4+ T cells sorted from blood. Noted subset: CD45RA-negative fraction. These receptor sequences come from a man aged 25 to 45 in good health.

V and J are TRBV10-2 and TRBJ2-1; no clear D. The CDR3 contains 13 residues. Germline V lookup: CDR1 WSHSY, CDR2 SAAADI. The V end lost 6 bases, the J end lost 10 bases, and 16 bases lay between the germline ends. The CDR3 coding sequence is TGCGCCAGCAGCAGCATCCGGGCCTTGGAGCAGTTCTTC. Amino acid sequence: CASSSIRALEQFF.

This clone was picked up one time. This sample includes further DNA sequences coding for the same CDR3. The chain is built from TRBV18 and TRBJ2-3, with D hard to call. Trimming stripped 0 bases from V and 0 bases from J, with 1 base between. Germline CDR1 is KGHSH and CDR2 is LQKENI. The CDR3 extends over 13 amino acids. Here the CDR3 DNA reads TGTGCCAGCTCACCACCCAGCACAGATACGCAGTATTTT. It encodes CASSPPSTDTQYF.

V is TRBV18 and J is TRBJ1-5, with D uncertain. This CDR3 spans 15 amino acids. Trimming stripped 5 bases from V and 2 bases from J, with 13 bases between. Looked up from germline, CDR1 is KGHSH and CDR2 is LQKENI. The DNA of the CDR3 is TGTGCCAGCTCAGGGTCCGGGATCGGCAATCAGCCCCAGCATTTT. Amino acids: CASSGSGIGNQPQHF. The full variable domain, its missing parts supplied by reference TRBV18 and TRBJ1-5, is NAGVMQNPRHLVRRRGQEARLRCSPMKGHSHVYWYRQLPEEGLKFMVYLQKENIIDESGMPKERFSAEFPKEGPSILRIQQVVRGDSAAYFCASSGSGIGNQPQHFGDGTRLSIL.

The CDR3 sequence is CASSTGLAGAPSTDTQYF. As DNA, the CDR3 is TGTGCCAGCAGCACGGGACTAGCGGGAGCCCCTAGCACAGATACGCAGTATTTT. The genes are TRBV5-5 and TRBJ2-3, with 14 positions matching TRBD2. V dropped 4 bases and J dropped 0; count of bases not matched to a gene: 7. This CDR3 region has 18 residues. The V gene's germline CDR1 is SGHKS and CDR2 YYEKEE (reference sequence).

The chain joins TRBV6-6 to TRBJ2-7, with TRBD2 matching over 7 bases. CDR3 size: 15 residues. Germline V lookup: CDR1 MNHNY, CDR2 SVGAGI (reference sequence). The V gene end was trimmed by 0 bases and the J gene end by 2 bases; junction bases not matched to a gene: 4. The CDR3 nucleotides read TGTGCCAGCAGTTACTCGGGGGGGAGGGCCTACGAGCAGTACTTC. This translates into CASSYSGGRAYEQYF.

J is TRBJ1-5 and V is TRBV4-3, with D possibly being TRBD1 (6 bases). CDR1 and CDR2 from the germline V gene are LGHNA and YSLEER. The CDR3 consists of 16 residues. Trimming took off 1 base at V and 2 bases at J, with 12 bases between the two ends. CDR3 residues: CASSQVQGPGNQPQHF. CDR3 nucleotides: TGCGCCAGCAGCCAAGTACAGGGACCGGGCAATCAGCCCCAGCATTTT.

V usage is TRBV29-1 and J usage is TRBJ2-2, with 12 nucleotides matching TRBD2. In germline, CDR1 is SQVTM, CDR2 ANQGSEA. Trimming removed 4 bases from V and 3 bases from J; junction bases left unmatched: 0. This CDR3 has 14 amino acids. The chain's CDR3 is CSVGLAGDTGELFF. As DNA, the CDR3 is TGCAGCGTTGGACTAGCGGGAGACACCGGGGAGCTGTTTTTT.

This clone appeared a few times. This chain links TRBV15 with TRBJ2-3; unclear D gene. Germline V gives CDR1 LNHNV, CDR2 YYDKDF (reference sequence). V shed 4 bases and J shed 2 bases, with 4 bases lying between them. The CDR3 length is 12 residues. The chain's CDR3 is CATSTITDTQYF. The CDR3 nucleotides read TGTGCCACCAGCACCATCACAGATACGCAGTATTTT.

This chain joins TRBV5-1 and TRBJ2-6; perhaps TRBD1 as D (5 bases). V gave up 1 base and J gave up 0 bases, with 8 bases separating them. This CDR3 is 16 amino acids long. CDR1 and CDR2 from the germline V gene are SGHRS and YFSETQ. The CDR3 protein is CASSLPDSSGANVLTF. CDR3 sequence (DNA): TGCGCCAGCAGCTTGCCTGACAGCTCTGGGGCCAACGTCCTGACTTTC. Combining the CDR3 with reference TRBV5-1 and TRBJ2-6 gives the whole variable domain KAGVTQTPRYLIKTRGQQVTLSCSPISGHRSVSWYQQTPGQGLQFLFEYFSETQRNKGNFPGRFSGRQFSNSRSEMNVSTLELGDSALYLCASSLPDSSGANVLTFGAGSRLTVL.

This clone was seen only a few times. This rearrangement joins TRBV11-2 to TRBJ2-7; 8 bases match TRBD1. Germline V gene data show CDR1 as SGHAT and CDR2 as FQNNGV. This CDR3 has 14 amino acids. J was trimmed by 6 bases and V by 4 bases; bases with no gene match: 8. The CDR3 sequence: CASSSYDRGGEQYF. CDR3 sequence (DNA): TGTGCCAGCAGCTCCTACGACAGGGGAGGCGAGCAGTACTTC.

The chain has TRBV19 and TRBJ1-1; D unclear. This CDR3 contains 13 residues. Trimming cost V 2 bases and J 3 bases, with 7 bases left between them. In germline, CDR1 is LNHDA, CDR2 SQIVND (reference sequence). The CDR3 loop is CASSILKDTEAFF. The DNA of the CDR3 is TGTGCCAGTAGTATACTTAAGGACACTGAAGCTTTCTTT.